The 10 T cell receptor beta chains below all came from one sample that was sequenced in a study of beta chain features in type 1 diabetes (dated by TCRdb to the late 2010s). General findings and caveats noted by the study authors: A moderate but significant shortening of TCRB CDR3 length was observed in type 1 diabetes patients in all four CD4+ subsets.

The method behind the library was the immunoSEQ multiplex PCR assay. The entire amount of isolated RNA was reverse transcribed using the High Capacity cDNA Reverse Transcription Kit, so the sequenced TCRB transcripts were expressed ones. Entries here come from immuneACCESS through TCRdb and include only in-frame sequences with V and J called. Some clones fail to appear in such tables; in the studies checked, an unresolved V gene covers under half of the shortfall, and the cause of the remainder is unknown. The sample contains over 25,000 clones, 56% of them found a single time. The top ten constitute approximately 1.5% of the sample. Which antigens these TCRs recognize remains unknown. Source material: Tregs from blood. Per the publication, the cell subset or site label means: regulatory CD4+ T cells. These receptors all stem from a woman aged 18-30 years with type 1 diabetes.

The chain is built from TRBV2 and TRBJ2-3; 8 bases map to TRBD1. Looked up from germline, CDR1 is SNHLY and CDR2 is FYNNEI. The CDR3 runs to 14 residues. V was pared by 8 bases and J by 2 bases, with 6 bases of the junction left unmatched. The CDR3 sequence: CASLDRGNTDTQYF. The CDR3 nucleotides are TGTGCCAGCTTAGACAGGGGAAACACAGATACGCAGTATTTT. The complete variable domain, with remaining parts taken from reference TRBV2 and TRBJ2-3, reads EPEVTQTPSHQVTQMGQEVILRCVPISNHLYFYWYRQILGQKVEFLVSFYNNEISEKSEIFDDQFSVERPDGSNFTLKIRSTKLEDSAMYFCASLDRGNTDTQYFGPGTRLTVL.

Only one count was recorded for this clone. J is TRBJ2-5 and V is TRBV27, with D possibly TRBD1 on 7 matching bases. Germline V lookup: CDR1 MNHEY, CDR2 SMNVEV (reference sequence). The CDR3 extends over 14 amino acids. Trimming shortened V by 3 bases and J by 5 bases, and 13 bases separated the two germline ends. The CDR3 protein is CASSFGGGAETQYF. CDR3 in DNA: TGTGCCAGCAGTTTCGGAGGGGGCGCGGAGACCCAGTACTTC.

The sample holds one count of this clone. The rearrangement joins TRBV27 to TRBJ2-5, with unresolved D. This CDR3 has 15 residues. The V gene lost 5 bases and the J gene lost 4 bases, with 17 bases spanning the gap. Germline loops: CDR1 MNHEY, CDR2 SMNVEV (reference sequence). CDR3 sequence (DNA): TGTGCCAGCAGTCCTTATTCAGGTCGGTCAGAGACCCAGTACTTC. Protein: CASSPYSGRSETQYF.

The gene calls are TRBV28 and TRBJ2-3; D perhaps matches TRBD1 (5 bases). The CDR3 is made up of 15 amino acids. Trimming took off 3 bases at V and 4 bases at J, with 14 bases between the two ends. The germline V gene encodes CDR1 MDHEN and CDR2 SYDVKM. The CDR3 sequence is CASSFRVIYPDTQYF. CDR3 in DNA: TGTGCCAGCAGTTTCAGGGTGATATATCCAGATACGCAGTATTTT.

The J gene is TRBJ1-5, the V gene TRBV5-4, with unresolved D. The CDR3 is 13 residues long. Germline-derived CDR1 and CDR2 are SGHNT and YYREEE (reference sequence). The V end was cut by 0 bases, the J end by 7 bases, with 8 bases between. The CDR3 nucleotides read TGTGCCAGCAGCTTGGACCCGGGACAGCCCCAGCATTTT. Translating gives CASSLDPGQPQHF.

The chain is built from TRBV10-3 and TRBJ1-3, with TRBD1 identical over 11 bases. The CDR3 length is 19 residues. In germline, CDR1 is ENHRY, CDR2 SYGVKD. Losses at the gene ends were 6 bases for V and 1 base for J; bases not matched to a gene: 14. DNA of the CDR3: TGTGCCATCAGCGCGGGGTTGGGACAGGGGGTGCTTTCTGGAAACACCATATATTTT. Amino acid sequence: CAISAGLGQGVLSGNTIYF.

V usage is TRBV5-6 and J usage is TRBJ2-7, with a tentative D call TRBD2 (7 bases). The germline V gene encodes CDR1 SGHDT and CDR2 YYEEEE. The CDR3 contains 14 residues. V was cut by 1 base and J by 1 base, with 9 bases left in between. The CDR3 region has the DNA TGTGCCAGCAGCTTGAGGGGGGGGTCCTACGAGCAGTACTTC. Translated: CASSLRGGSYEQYF. The full variable domain, its missing parts supplied by reference TRBV5-6 and TRBJ2-7, is DAGVTQSPTHLIKTRGQQVTLRCSPKSGHDTVSWYQQALGQGPQFIFQYYEEEERQRGNFPDRFSGHQFPNYSSELNVNALLLGDSALYLCASSLRGGSYEQYFGPGTRLTVT.

The chain combines TRBV29-1 with TRBJ2-7, with 7 bases that match TRBD1. Germline V gene data show CDR1 as SQVTM and CDR2 as ANQGSEA. This CDR3 contains 15 residues. Germline trimming cut 4 bases from V and 3 bases from J; bases unmatched to any gene: 12. CDR3 sequence: CSVGGLGQRFYEQYF. In nucleotides, the CDR3 is TGCAGCGTTGGTGGTCTGGGACAGAGATTCTACGAGCAGTACTTC.

The CDR3 DNA reads as TGCGCCAGCAGCTCGACAGGGCCTGATAACTATGGCTACACCTTC. This gives the protein CASSSTGPDNYGYTF. This sequence joins TRBV5-1 and TRBJ1-2, with 7 bases matching TRBD1. Germline assignment: CDR1 SGHRS and CDR2 YFSETQ. The V gene end was trimmed by 3 bases and the J gene end by 1 base; junction bases not matched to a gene: 6. The CDR3 is 15 amino acids.

The chain carries TRBV7-2 and TRBJ2-7; TRBD1 matches at 10 bases. Germline V lookup: CDR1 SGHTA, CDR2 FQGNSA. This CDR3 spans 15 amino acids. V dropped 4 bases and J dropped 6; count of bases not matched to a gene: 9. DNA of the CDR3: TGTGCCAGCAGCTCCCAGGGACAGGGGAGTCGCGAGCAGTACTTC. This gives the protein CASSSQGQGSREQYF. The entire variable domain, with the rest obtained from reference TRBV7-2 and TRBJ2-7, is as follows: GAGVSQSPSNKVTEKGKDVELRCDPISGHTALYWYRQSLGQGLEFLIYFQGNSAPDKSGLPSDRFSAERTGGSVSTLTIQRTQQEDSAVYLCASSSQGQGSREQYFGPGTRLTVT.